This T cell receptor beta chain was identified in a study of shared clonotypes between healthy human individuals. Study in general: A few men and a couple of women, aged 18 to 49, were donors.

This clone has ten or more counts. The target antigen is unknown. Sequencing was performed with immunoSEQ multiplex PCR; in TCRdb, only in-frame clones are kept and a portion is missing. The sample shows more than 150,000 clones, 60% to 75% of them seen only once. HIV-negative, healthy adults without recent acute infections or vaccinations were the donors. Study outcomes and limitations: For naive CD4 cells, roughly 5% of clonotypes were shared across a handful of donors. Relative to their counterparts shared across all four donors, non-shared clonotypes exhibited diminished generation probabilities.

The sequencing sample was made of memory CD4+ T cells sorted from blood. Subset described: CD45RA-negative fraction. The clonotype was recovered from a man younger than 40 in good health.

The CDR3 region is CASSPRMREGEQFF. The CDR3 nucleotides are TGTGCCAGCAGCCCACGTATGCGGGAGGGTGAGCAGTTCTTC. The gene calls are TRBV11-2 and TRBJ2-1, with 9 bases matching TRBD2. V lost 5 bases and J lost 9; bases outside the gene matches: 8. Looked up from germline, CDR1 is SGHAT and CDR2 is FQNNGV. This CDR3 is 14 amino acids long.